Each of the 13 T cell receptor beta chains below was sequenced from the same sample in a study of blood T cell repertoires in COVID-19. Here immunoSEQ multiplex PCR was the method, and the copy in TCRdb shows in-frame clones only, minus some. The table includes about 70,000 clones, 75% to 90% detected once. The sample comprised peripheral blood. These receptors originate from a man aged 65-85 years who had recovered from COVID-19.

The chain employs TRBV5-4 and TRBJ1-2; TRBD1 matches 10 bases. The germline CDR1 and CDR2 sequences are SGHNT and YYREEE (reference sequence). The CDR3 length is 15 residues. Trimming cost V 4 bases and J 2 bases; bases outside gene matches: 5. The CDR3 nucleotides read TGTGCCAGCAGCGGGGGGGACAGGGGAAACTATGGCTACACCTTC. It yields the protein CASSGGDRGNYGYTF.

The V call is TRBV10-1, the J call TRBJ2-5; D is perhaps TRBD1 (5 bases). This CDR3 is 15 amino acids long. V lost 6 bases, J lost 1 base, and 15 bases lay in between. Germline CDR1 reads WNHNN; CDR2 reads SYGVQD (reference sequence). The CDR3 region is CASSPTRQIQETQYF. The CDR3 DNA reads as TGCGCCAGCAGCCCCACCCGACAGATCCAAGAGACCCAGTACTTC.

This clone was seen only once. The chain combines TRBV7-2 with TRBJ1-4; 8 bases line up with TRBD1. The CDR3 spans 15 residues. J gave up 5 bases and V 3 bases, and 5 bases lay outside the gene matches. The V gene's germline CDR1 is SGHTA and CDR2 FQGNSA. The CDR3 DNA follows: TGTGCCAGCAGCTTCCGCCGGACAGGGAATGAAAAACTGTTTTTT. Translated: CASSFRRTGNEKLFF.

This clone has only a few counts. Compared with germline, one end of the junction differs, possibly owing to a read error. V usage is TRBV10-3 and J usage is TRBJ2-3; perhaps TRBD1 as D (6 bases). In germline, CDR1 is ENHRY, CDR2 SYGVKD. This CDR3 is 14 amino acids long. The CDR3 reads CAIRESGAIYPQYF. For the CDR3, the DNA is TGTGCCATCAGGGAGTCAGGGGCTATCTACCCGCAGTATTTT.

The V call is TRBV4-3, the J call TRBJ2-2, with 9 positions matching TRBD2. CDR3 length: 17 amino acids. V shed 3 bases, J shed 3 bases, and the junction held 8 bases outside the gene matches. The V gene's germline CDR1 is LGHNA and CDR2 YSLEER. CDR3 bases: TGCGCCAGCAGCCAGGCGTGGACTAGCGAGGACACCGGGGAGCTGTTTTTT. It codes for CASSQAWTSEDTGELFF.

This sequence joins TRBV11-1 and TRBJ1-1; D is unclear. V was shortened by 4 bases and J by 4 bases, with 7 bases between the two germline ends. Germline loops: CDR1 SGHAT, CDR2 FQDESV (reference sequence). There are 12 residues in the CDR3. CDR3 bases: TGTGCCAGCAGCTCCCACGGCACTGAAGCTTTCTTT. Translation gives CASSSHGTEAFF.

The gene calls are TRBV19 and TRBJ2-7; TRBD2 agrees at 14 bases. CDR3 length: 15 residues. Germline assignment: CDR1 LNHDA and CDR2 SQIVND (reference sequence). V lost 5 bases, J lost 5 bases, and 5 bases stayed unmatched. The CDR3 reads CASSWTSGRSHEQYF. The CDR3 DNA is TGTGCCAGTAGTTGGACTAGCGGGAGGTCCCACGAGCAGTACTTC. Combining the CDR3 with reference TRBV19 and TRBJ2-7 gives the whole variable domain DGGITQSPKYLFRKEGQNVTLSCEQNLNHDAMYWYRQDPGQGLRLIYYSQIVNDFQKGDIAEGYSVSREKKESFPLTVTSAQKNPTAFYLCASSWTSGRSHEQYFGPGTRLTVT.

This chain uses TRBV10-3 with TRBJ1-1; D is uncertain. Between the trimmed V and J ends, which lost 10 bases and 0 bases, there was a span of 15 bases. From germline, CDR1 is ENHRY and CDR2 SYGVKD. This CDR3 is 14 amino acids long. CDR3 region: CATRPDMLNTEAFF. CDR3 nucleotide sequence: TGTGCCACCCGGCCCGACATGTTGAACACTGAAGCTTTCTTT.

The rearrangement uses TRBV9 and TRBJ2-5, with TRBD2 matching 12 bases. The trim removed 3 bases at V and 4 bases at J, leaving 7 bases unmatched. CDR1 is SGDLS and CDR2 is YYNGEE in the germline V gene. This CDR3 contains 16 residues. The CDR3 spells CASSAALAGGRETQYF. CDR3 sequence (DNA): TGTGCCAGCAGCGCCGCTCTAGCGGGGGGGAGAGAGACCCAGTACTTC.

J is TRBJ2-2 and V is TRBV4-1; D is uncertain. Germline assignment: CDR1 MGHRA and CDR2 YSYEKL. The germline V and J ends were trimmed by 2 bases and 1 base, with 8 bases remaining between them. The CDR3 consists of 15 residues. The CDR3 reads CASSQNTRNTGELFF. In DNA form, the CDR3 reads TGCGCCAGCAGCCAAAATACGCGGAACACCGGGGAGCTGTTTTTT.

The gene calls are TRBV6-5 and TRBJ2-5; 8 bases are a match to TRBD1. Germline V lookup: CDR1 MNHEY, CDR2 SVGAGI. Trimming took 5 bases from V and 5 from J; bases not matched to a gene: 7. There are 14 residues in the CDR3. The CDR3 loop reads CASSRGTGGETQYF. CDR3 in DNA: TGTGCCAGCAGTAGAGGGACAGGTGGGGAGACCCAGTACTTC.

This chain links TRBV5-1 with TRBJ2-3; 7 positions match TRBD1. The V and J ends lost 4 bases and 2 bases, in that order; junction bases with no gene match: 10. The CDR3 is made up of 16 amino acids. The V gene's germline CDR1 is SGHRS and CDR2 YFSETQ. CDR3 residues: CASSPQTGFITDTQYF. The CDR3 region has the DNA TGCGCCAGCAGCCCCCAGACAGGGTTTATCACAGATACGCAGTATTTT.

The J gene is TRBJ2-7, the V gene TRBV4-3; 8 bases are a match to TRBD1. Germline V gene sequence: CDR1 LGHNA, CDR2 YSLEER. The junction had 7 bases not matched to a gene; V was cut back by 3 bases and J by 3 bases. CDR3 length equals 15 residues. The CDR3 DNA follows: TGCGCCAGCAGCCAGTTGATCGGACAGGGCTACGAGCAGTACTTC. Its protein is CASSQLIGQGYEQYF.